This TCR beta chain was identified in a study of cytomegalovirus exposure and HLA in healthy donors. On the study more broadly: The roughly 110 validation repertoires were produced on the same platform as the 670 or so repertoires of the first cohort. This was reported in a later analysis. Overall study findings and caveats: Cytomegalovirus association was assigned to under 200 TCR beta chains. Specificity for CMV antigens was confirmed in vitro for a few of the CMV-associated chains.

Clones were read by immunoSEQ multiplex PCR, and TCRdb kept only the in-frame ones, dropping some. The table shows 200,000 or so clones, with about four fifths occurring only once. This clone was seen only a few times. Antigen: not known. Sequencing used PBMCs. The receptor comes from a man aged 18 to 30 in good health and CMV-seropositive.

The CDR3 here is CASSLLAFNEQFF. The DNA of the CDR3 is TGTGCCAGCAGCCTCCTGGCTTTCAATGAGCAGTTCTTC. This chain uses TRBV7-2 with TRBJ2-1; D uncertain. The germline V gene has CDR1 SGHTA and CDR2 FQGNSA. The CDR3 has 13 amino acids. The ends were cut back, 5 bases at V and 6 bases at J, with 11 bases in the middle. The full variable domain, completed using reference TRBV7-2 and TRBJ2-1, is GAGVSQSPSNKVTEKGKDVELRCDPISGHTALYWYRQSLGQGLEFLIYFQGNSAPDKSGLPSDRFSAERTGGSVSTLTIQRTQQEDSAVYLCASSLLAFNEQFFGPGTRLTVL.